These T cell receptor beta chains were read from a single sample in a study of vaccination effects on CD4 cells after COVID-19. The table came from immunoSEQ multiplex PCR; TCRdb's copy has only in-frame clones and leaves some out. The profile shows 65,000 or so clones, around 69% of them singletons. No antigen is known for these receptors. Sequenced material: CD4+ T cells from PBMCs cultured with HCoV-NL63 spike peptides, taken before COVID-19 vaccination. The receptors were gathered from a human donor who received a COVID-19 vaccine. Each CDR3 is given with its conserved first and last residue. The D gene is left open where the match is weak. Part of the rows lack a size; the others show once, few, many or a class for expanded clones.

j_gene	d_gene	v_gene	abundance	CDR3nt	CDR3aa
TRBJ2-3	-	TRBV10-3	few	TGTGCCATCAGTGTCACCACAGATACGCAGTATTTT	CAISVTTDTQYF
TRBJ2-1	-	TRBV19	-	TGTGCCAGTAAAGAGAGTGTCCCCTACAATGAGCAGTTCTTC	CASKESVPYNEQFF
TRBJ1-6	TRBD1	TRBV6-5	-	TGTGCCAGCAGTTACCGGGACAGCGTTAATTCACCCCTCCACTTT	CASSYRDSVNSPLHF
TRBJ2-6	-	TRBV5-1	-	TGCGCCAGCAGCTTCGCGGCGAATGGGGCCAACGTCCTGACTTTC	CASSFAANGANVLTF
TRBJ2-2	-	TRBV5-1	-	TGCGCCAGCAGCTGGACCGAGATCAACACCGGGGAGCTGTTTTTT	CASSWTEINTGELFF
TRBJ2-5	TRBD1	TRBV24-1	-	TGTGCCACCAGTGATCCCGGGACAGGGGGGGGACAAGAGACCCAGTACTTC	CATSDPGTGGGQETQYF
TRBJ2-2	TRBD2	TRBV11-2	few	TGTGCCAGCAGACTTACTAGCGGGGGGGCCGGCGGGGAGCTGTTTTTT	CASRLTSGGAGGELFF
TRBJ2-1	-	TRBV5-6	-	TGTGCCAGCAGCTGGGTACAGGGCCGCAATGAGCAGTTCTTC	CASSWVQGRNEQFF
TRBJ2-5	-	TRBV7-2	-	TGTGCCAGCAGCTTCCCTTTAGAGACCCAGTACTTC	CASSFPLETQYF
TRBJ2-5	-	TRBV15	-	TGTGCCACCAGCAGAGCGGTTGGGGAGACCCAGTACTTC	CATSRAVGETQYF
TRBJ2-2	TRBD1	TRBV4-1	-	TGCGCCAGCAGCCAAGCCGACAGGGGGTCTGCCGGGGAGCTGTTTTTT	CASSQADRGSAGELFF
TRBJ1-1	TRBD1	TRBV28	-	TGTGCCAGCAGTAAGTCACAGGGGAAGAACACTGAAGCTTTCTTT	CASSKSQGKNTEAFF
TRBJ2-5	TRBD2	TRBV14	-	TGTGCCAGCAGCCTTCGGGGACTAGCGGGCTTGGAGACCCAGTACTTC	CASSLRGLAGLETQYF
TRBJ1-5	-	TRBV5-1	-	TGCGCCAGCAGCTTGGTTCCGGGGGATCAGCCCCAGCATTTT	CASSLVPGDQPQHF
TRBJ1-3	-	TRBV9	-	TGTGCCAGCAGCGTATTACAGAGCTCTGGAAACACCATATATTTT	CASSVLQSSGNTIYF
TRBJ1-1	TRBD1	TRBV6-5	-	TGTGCCAGCATCGACTCGGGACAGTCCACTGAAGCTTTCTTT	CASIDSGQSTEAFF
TRBJ2-1	TRBD2	TRBV7-2	-	TGTGCCAGCAGCCCGGGACTAGCGGGGGCCAATGAGCAGTTCTTC	CASSPGLAGANEQFF
TRBJ1-1	-	TRBV7-9	-	TGTGCCAGCAGCTTGCGGGATGGCACTGAAGCTTTCTTT	CASSLRDGTEAFF
TRBJ2-3	TRBD1	TRBV25-1	-	TGTGCCAGCAGTGACTCGGGACAGGAAGTAGATACGCAGTATTTT	CASSDSGQEVDTQYF
TRBJ2-5	TRBD1	TRBV12-5	-	TGTGCTAGTGGTTTAAGGACAGGGAATAAAGAGACCCAGTACTTC	CASGLRTGNKETQYF
TRBJ2-1	-	TRBV2	-	TGTGCCAGCAGGCGGAGCTCCTACAATGAGCAGTTCTTC	CASRRSSYNEQFF
TRBJ2-3	-	TRBV25-1	-	TGTGCCAGCAGTGAATCAAGGGAGGTTCGGCGTACGCAGTATTTT	CASSESREVRRTQYF
TRBJ1-3	-	TRBV7-9	-	TGTGCCAGCAGCCCAATGGGACTTACCTCTGGAAACACCATATATTTT	CASSPMGLTSGNTIYF
TRBJ2-3	-	TRBV5-1	-	TGCGCCAGCAGTTATTCGGACTCTAGCACAGATACGCAGTATTTT	CASSYSDSSTDTQYF
TRBJ2-2	-	TRBV27	-	TGTGCCAGCAGTTCCCTGGGACAAGGTGGAAGGGAGCTGTTTTTT	CASSSLGQGGRELFF
TRBJ1-1	-	TRBV5-8	once	TGTGCCAGCAGCTTGGTTACTGCCGGCGCCGCTGAAGCTTTCTTT	CASSLVTAGAAEAFF
TRBJ1-2	-	TRBV28	once	TGTGCCAGCGGCGGGGGTCGGTATGGCTACACCTTC	CASGGGRYGYTF
TRBJ2-3	TRBD1	TRBV5-1	-	TGCGCCAGCAGCTTAGGGACAGGCACAGATACGCAGTATTTT	CASSLGTGTDTQYF
TRBJ2-1	TRBD2	TRBV6-6	once	TGTGCCAGCACCACGGGGGGCTCCTACAATGAGCAGTTCTTC	CASTTGGSYNEQFF
TRBJ1-1	-	TRBV4-1	-	TGCGCCAGCAGCCAAGTAGTTGTCGGGAGAACGAACACTGAAGCTTTCTTT	CASSQVVVGRTNTEAFF
TRBJ1-1	-	TRBV18	-	TGTGCCAGCTCACCGGGAGGTCAGGCTTTCTTT	CASSPGGQAFF
TRBJ2-5	-	TRBV5-4	-	TGTGCCAGCAGCTTCCGTGGCACCCAAGAGACCCAGTACTTC	CASSFRGTQETQYF
TRBJ1-2	-	TRBV5-6	-	TGTGCCAGCAGCTTCGGATTTAGGCAGAACTATGGCTACACCTTC	CASSFGFRQNYGYTF
TRBJ1-3	-	TRBV4-2	-	TGTGCCAGCAGCCAAGGTCCGCAGGGAGGAGGAAACACCATATATTTT	CASSQGPQGGGNTIYF
TRBJ2-5	TRBD1	TRBV7-8	once	TGTGCCAGCAGCTTAGTCGACAGGGGACGGCAGACCCAGTACTTC	CASSLVDRGRQTQYF
TRBJ1-5	-	TRBV6-5	-	TGTGCCAGCAGTTACAACTCAGCAAATCAGCCCCAGCATTTT	CASSYNSANQPQHF
TRBJ1-5	TRBD1	TRBV5-8	-	TGTGCCAGCAGCCGCACAGGGGACAATCAGCCCCAGCATTTT	CASSRTGDNQPQHF
TRBJ2-2	-	TRBV6-5	-	TGTGCCAGCAGTACTCTGGGCAGCCACGGGGAGCTGTTTTTT	CASSTLGSHGELFF
TRBJ1-1	-	TRBV6-5	-	TGTGCCAGCAATCAGGACAGCTCGAGGGCTTTCTTT	CASNQDSSRAFF
TRBJ2-2	-	TRBV5-4	-	TGTGCCAGCAGCTTGGCGGGGCTGGGGGAGCTGTTTTTT	CASSLAGLGELFF
TRBJ2-5	-	TRBV3-1/TRBV3-2	-	TGTGCCAGCAGCCATGGGGGGTGGGGAGAGACCCAGTACTTC	CASSHGGWGETQYF
TRBJ2-2	-	TRBV5-1	-	TGCGCCAGCAGCTTGGTTCCCCATTCAGACACCGGGGAGCTGTTTTTT	CASSLVPHSDTGELFF
TRBJ1-6	TRBD1	TRBV10-3	few	TGTGCCATCAGTGATCAGGGGGCTGTTTCACCCCTCCACTTT	CAISDQGAVSPLHF
TRBJ1-6	-	TRBV27	-	TGTGCCAGCAGTTTATCAAGAGTCTCACCCCTCCACTTT	CASSLSRVSPLHF
TRBJ2-5	TRBD1	TRBV5-4	-	TGTGCTTCACATAGGGGGACAGAACAAGAGACCCAGTACTTC	CASHRGTEQETQYF
TRBJ1-3	-	TRBV6-1	-	TGTGCCAGCAGTGAATGGGGCCCGAGCTCTGGAAACACCATATATTTT	CASSEWGPSSGNTIYF
TRBJ1-2	-	TRBV28	-	TGTGCCAGCAGTTTGGGGGGAACCCCCCTTGGCTATGGCTACACCTTC	CASSLGGTPLGYGYTF
TRBJ1-6	-	TRBV13	-	TGTGCCAGCAGCAACCGACAGAGCTCCTATAATTCACCCCTCCACTTT	CASSNRQSSYNSPLHF
TRBJ2-1	-	TRBV7-3	few	TGTGCCAGCAGCTCTACAGGGCGCAATGAGCAGTTCTTC	CASSSTGRNEQFF
TRBJ2-3	-	TRBV15	-	TGTGCCACCAGCAGAGAGGGAGGGGGTACGCAGTATTTT	CATSREGGGTQYF